This record looks at one T cell receptor (beta chain) sequence and its context. Method: immunoSEQ multiplex PCR; TCRdb's copy keeps in-frame clones and lacks some. The sample lists a few hundred thousand clones, around 87% seen once, with over 5% in the top ten. CDR3 size: 15 residues. Per the germline V gene, CDR1 is SGHAT and CDR2 is FQNNGV. With 0 bases removed from V and 0 bases from J, the gap between germline ends came to 9 bases. The sample originates from a study of blood T cell repertoires in COVID-19. Overall study: The cDNA or gDNA used as material had been derived from T cells, B-cell-depleted T cells, or PBMCs.

This TCR was recovered from a woman aged 55-69 years with COVID-19, enrolled during active disease. Sequences were obtained from peripheral blood. The rearrangement links TRBV11-2 to TRBJ2-7; a weak D match, TRBD2 (6 bases). The DNA for the CDR3 is TGTGCCAGCAGCTTAGATAGCGGAATCTCCTACGAGCAGTACTTC. It encodes CASSLDSGISYEQYF.